This T cell receptor beta chain was obtained from a study of identical twins. The germline gives CDR1 SGHRS, CDR2 YFSETQ. V dropped 4 bases and J dropped 3 bases, with 12 bases sitting between them. CDR3 length: 14 residues. A note on this clonotype: What it binds is unknown.

TCRdb independently ran MiXCR on the 5' RACE reads; one entry per CDR3 protein. The top ten hold 0.44% of the sample, which has about 490,000 distinct CDR3 sequences, approximately 16% seen once. Study-level results: Among monozygotic twins, out-of-frame TCR alpha sharing exceeded what models predicted. The same donors were not followed; conclusions instead depended on cross-sectional statistical analysis.

Every one of the donors was a healthy Caucasian. These data are also associated with another study on yellow fever vaccine responses in identical twins.

The chain recombines TRBV5-1 with TRBJ2-3, with D perhaps assigned TRBD1 or TRBD2 (5 bases each). Sequenced material: CD4+ T cells sorted from blood. The sequence was obtained from a woman aged 18-35 years in good health. CDR3 sequence: CASSRDPMTDTQYF. The CDR3 nucleotides are TGCGCCAGCAGCCGGGACCCGATGACAGATACGCAGTATTTT. The complete variable domain, with remaining parts taken from reference TRBV5-1 and TRBJ2-3, reads KAGVTQTPRYLIKTRGQQVTLSCSPISGHRSVSWYQQTPGQGLQFLFEYFSETQRNKGNFPGRFSGRQFSNSRSEMNVSTLELGDSALYLCASSRDPMTDTQYFGPGTRLTVL.